The 15 T cell receptor beta chains below come from one sample, sequenced in a study of Tregs in tolerant kidney transplant recipients. Clones were read by immunoSEQ multiplex PCR, and TCRdb kept only the in-frame ones, dropping some. The sample data list some 31,000 clones. This sample comprised CD8+ T cells from blood, obtained before the transplant. The origin of the receptors is a human donor who received a combined kidney and bone marrow transplant.

In the case of this clone: The read comes to an end 3 residues before the CDR3 does, leaving the germline J gene to fill in the end. V is TRBV10-3 and J is TRBJ1-2; a weak D match, TRBD1 (6 bases). V lost 0 bases and J lost 4, with 15 bases in between. This CDR3 region has 16 residues. The germline V gene has CDR1 ENHRY and CDR2 SYGVKD. CDR3 DNA, as far as it was read: TGTGCCATCAGTGAGTCTACTGCGGGGGCGGCCTATGGC. Its translation: CAISESTAGAAYG. The whole CDR3 protein reads CAISESTAGAAYGYTF.

Remarks on this clone: The read gets to within 3 residues of the CDR3 end, and the germline J gene fills in the rest. V and J are TRBV30 and TRBJ1-2, with 7 positions matching TRBD1. The CDR3 extends over 14 amino acids. The J segment lost 1 base and the V segment lost 7 bases, leaving 9 bases of the junction unmatched. Germline CDR1 is GTSNPN and CDR2 is SVGIG (reference sequence). CDR3: CASQMTGINYGYTF. CDR3 DNA, as far as it was read: TGTGCCTCTCAGATGACAGGGATTAACTATGGC.

With respect to this clone: The read terminates 3 residues before the CDR3 end, so the remaining end is supplied by the germline J gene. This chain uses TRBV5-5 with TRBJ1-4; D call uncertain. This CDR3 spans 14 amino acids. The V and J ends lost 4 bases and 6 bases respectively, with 13 bases between them. The V gene's germline CDR1 is SGHKS and CDR2 YYEKEE (reference sequence). CDR3 DNA (partial): TGTGCCAGCAGCCCCCCAGAGAGGGATGAAAAA. Amino acids: CASSPPERDEK. The full CDR3 protein reads CASSPPERDEKLFF. Full variable domain (rest looked up from reference TRBV5-5 and TRBJ1-4): DAGVTQSPTHLIKTRGQQVTLRCSPISGHKSVSWYQQVLGQGPQFIFQYYEKEERGRGNFPDRFSARQFPNYSSELNVNALLLGDSALYLCASSPPERDEKLFFGSGTQLSVL.

CDR3 bases read: TGCAGTGCCCCGGCAGGTGCAGATACG. Translating gives CSAPAGADT. The full CDR3 is CSAPAGADTQYF. This chain connects TRBV20-1 to TRBJ2-3; unclear D gene. The CDR3 extends 3 residues past the end of the read, so its final part is completed from the germline J gene. The CDR3 runs to 12 residues. Germline V gives CDR1 DFQATT, CDR2 SNEGSKA (reference sequence). Trimming pared 6 bases from V and 4 bases from J, leaving 11 bases between.

Regarding this clone: The sequence runs out 3 residues before the end of the CDR3; the remainder is reconstructed from the germline J gene. This chain links TRBV5-1 with TRBJ1-4; D call uncertain. CDR3 length equals 16 residues. CDR1 and CDR2 from the germline V gene are SGHRS and YFSETQ. Trimming pared 4 bases from V and 0 bases from J, leaving 13 bases between. The part of the CDR3 DNA that was read is TGCGCCAGCAGCCTGGGCACCCGGGCAACTAATGAAAAA. This encodes CASSLGTRATNEK. From start to end, the CDR3 is CASSLGTRATNEKLFF.

To note about this clone: With the read ending 3 residues before the CDR3 end, the germline J gene is used to fill in that end. The chain joins TRBV20-1 to TRBJ2-3; 8 nucleotides line up with TRBD2. CDR3 size: 15 residues. The V segment lost 3 bases and the J segment 2 bases; nucleotides outside the gene matches: 7. Germline values: CDR1 DFQATT, CDR2 SNEGSKA (reference sequence). This CDR3 is CSARISGTNTDTQYF. The sequenced CDR3 bases are TGCAGTGCTAGGATTAGCGGGACCAACACAGATACG.

With respect to this clone: From the germline J gene comes the end of the CDR3, since the read stops 3 residues before it. This sequence joins TRBV30 and TRBJ2-1; 8 nucleotides match TRBD2. J was trimmed by 4 bases and V by 0 bases; bases with no gene match: 5. CDR3 length: 15 amino acids. Per germline, CDR1 GTSNPN and CDR2 SVGIG (reference sequence). The CDR3 DNA, read in part, is TGTGCCTGGAGTGTGGCTAGCGGGTTGTACAATGAG. Amino acid sequence: CAWSVASGLYNE. From start to end, the CDR3 is CAWSVASGLYNEQFF. Variable domain in full (rest from reference TRBV30 and TRBJ2-1): SQTIHQWPATLVQPVGSPLSLECTVEGTSNPNLYWYRQAAGRGLQLLFYSVGIGQISSEVPQNLSASRPQDRQFILSSKKLLLSDSGFYLCAWSVASGLYNEQFFGPGTRLTVL.

Comments on this clone: The read terminates 3 residues ahead of where the CDR3 ends, so the germline J gene completes it. The chain uses TRBV7-6 and TRBJ2-7, with D tentatively TRBD1 (6 bases). The CDR3 extends over 15 amino acids. Per germline, CDR1 SGHVS and CDR2 FNYEAQ. Trimming took off 5 bases at V and 1 base at J, with 15 bases between the two ends. CDR3 bases read: TGTGCCAGCAGCCCCGGGACAACCACATCCTACGAG. It codes for CASSPGTTTSYE. The whole CDR3 protein is CASSPGTTTSYEQYF.

Details on this clone: From the germline J gene comes the end of the CDR3, since the read stops 3 residues before it. The chain couples TRBV7-9 to TRBJ2-7; D unresolved. The CDR3 is 14 amino acids. Trimming cost V 1 base and J 3 bases, with 10 bases left between them. Per germline, CDR1 SEHNR and CDR2 FQNEAQ (reference sequence). The sequenced part of the CDR3 DNA is TGTGCCAGCAGCTTAGAGGGCAAAGACTACGAG. Protein: CASSLEGKDYE. The complete CDR3 sequence is CASSLEGKDYEQYF.

Worth noting for this clone: The read comes to an end 3 residues before the CDR3 does, leaving the germline J gene to fill in the end. The rearrangement uses TRBV11-2 and TRBJ1-1; D is ambiguous. CDR1 is SGHAT, CDR2 FQNNGV, per germline. V shed 5 bases and J shed 6 bases, with 10 bases lying between them. This CDR3 comprises 12 residues. CDR3 loop: CASSPKGPEAFF. CDR3 DNA (partial): TGTGCCAGCAGCCCCAAAGGGCCTGAA.

With respect to this clone: The DNA ends 3 residues before the CDR3 does, and the rest of the CDR3 is filled in from the germline J gene. This chain links TRBV19 with TRBJ1-6; 10 bases match TRBD1. The V segment lost 8 bases and the J segment 0 bases; nucleotides outside the gene matches: 10. Germline V gene lookup returns CDR1 LNHDA and CDR2 SQIVND (reference sequence). The CDR3 extends over 18 amino acids. CDR3: CASRTGGRFGSYNSPLHF. Incomplete CDR3 DNA: TGTGCCAGTCGGACAGGGGGGCGATTCGGCTCCTATAATTCACCC.

Note on this clone: The read terminates 3 residues before the CDR3 end, so the remaining end is supplied by the germline J gene. The chain is built from TRBV7-2 and TRBJ1-1; possibly TRBD1 for D (5 bases). This CDR3 has 14 amino acids. The germline gives CDR1 SGHTA, CDR2 FQGNSA. The sequenced part of the CDR3 DNA is TGTGCCAGCAGGTGGGGCACGGGGGGTTCAAAA. Protein product: CASRWGTGGSK. The entire CDR3 protein reads CASRWGTGGSKAFF. The whole variable domain, remainder taken from reference TRBV7-2 and TRBJ1-1, is GAGVSQSPSNKVTEKGKDVELRCDPISGHTALYWYRQSLGQGLEFLIYFQGNSAPDKSGLPSDRFSAERTGGSVSTLTIQRTQQEDSAVYLCASRWGTGGSKAFFGQGTRLTVV.

Notes on this clone: Read coverage stops 3 residues before the CDR3 terminus; the germline J gene supplies the remainder. The V call is TRBV5-1, the J call TRBJ1-1, with 9 nucleotides matching TRBD1. Germline CDR1 and CDR2: SGHRS and YFSETQ. V gave up 3 bases and J gave up 3 bases; unmatched junction bases: 3. This CDR3 has 14 amino acids. Incomplete CDR3 DNA: TGCGCCAGCAGCTCGGGGGACAGGGACACTGAA. Translating it yields CASSSGDRDTE. The CDR3 as a whole reads CASSSGDRDTEAFF.

A remark on this clone: From the germline J gene comes the end of the CDR3, since the read stops 3 residues before it. This chain joins TRBV19 and TRBJ1-1, with D perhaps matching TRBD1 (6 bases). The CDR3 runs 17 residues. Germline V gives CDR1 LNHDA, CDR2 SQIVND (reference sequence). V was clipped by 3 bases and J by 4 bases, with 21 bases between them. The CDR3 is CASSIRTYGGPATEAFF. The CDR3 DNA, read in part, is TGTGCCAGTAGTATTCGGACATACGGGGGGCCGGCCACTGAA.

A note on this clone: Sequencing ends 3 residues short of the CDR3 end; the germline J gene provides the rest. The chain joins TRBV7-8 to TRBJ1-2; a possible D gene is TRBD1 (5 bases). Germline V CDR1 and CDR2: SGHVS, FQNEAQ. V was pared by 6 bases and J by 0 bases, with 17 bases between. CDR3 length equals 16 residues. The CDR3 region is CASSFWTDKANYGYTF. The sequenced CDR3 bases are TGTGCCAGCAGTTTTTGGACGGACAAGGCTAACTATGGC.